Presented here are 11 T cell receptor beta chains from one specimen sequenced in a study of blood T cells in healthy people across ages. Then a second PCR, running roughly 7 to 11 cycles, was carried out with a sample-barcoded 5' primer and a J-beta primer mix. TCRdb re-derived calls from the 5' RACE reads in MiXCR, one entry per CDR3 protein. The data hold around 1,500,000 distinct CDR3 sequences, with approximately 38% observed a single time. Sequencing was performed on blood. These receptor sequences come from a young woman in good health.

This chain uses TRBV27 with TRBJ2-3, with TRBD1 matching over 8 bases. Germline V CDR1 and CDR2: MNHEY, SMNVEV (reference sequence). V lost 6 bases to trimming and J lost 2 bases; unmatched junction nucleotides: 10. The length of the CDR3 is 16 residues. The CDR3 nucleotides are TGTGCCAGCAGAACCCCGGGACAGGCCTCCACAGATACGCAGTATTTT. Amino acids: CASRTPGQASTDTQYF.

The genes are TRBV7-9 and TRBJ2-1, with 11 positions matching TRBD1. Germline lookup yields CDR1 SEHNR and CDR2 FQNEAQ (reference sequence). The CDR3 is 15 residues long. Losses at the gene ends were 2 bases for V and 12 bases for J; bases not matched to a gene: 9. The CDR3 region has the DNA TGTGCCAGCAGCTTAAGCGGGACAGGGGGGGATGGGCAGTTCTTC. It encodes CASSLSGTGGDGQFF. Full variable domain (outside the CDR3, taken from reference TRBV7-9 and TRBJ2-1): DTGVSQNPRHKITKRGQNVTFRCDPISEHNRLYWYRQTLGQGPEFLTYFQNEAQLEKSRLLSDRFSAERPKGSFSTLEIQRTEQGDSAMYLCASSLSGTGGDGQFFGPGTRLTVL.

The chain joins TRBV6-2 or TRBV6-3 to TRBJ1-1; a possible D gene is TRBD1 (5 bases). Trimming removed 6 bases at V and 1 base at J, with 18 bases between. Germline assignment: CDR1 MNHEY and CDR2 SVGEGT. CDR3 length equals 16 residues. CDR3: CASRPASREENTEAFF. CDR3 nucleotide sequence: TGTGCCAGCAGGCCCGCGTCCAGGGAGGAGAACACTGAAGCTTTCTTT.

The table lists this clonotype with many counts. The CDR3 loop reads CSVEGRVSLARYF. The CDR3 DNA reads as TGCAGCGTTGAGGGGCGGGTCTCTTTAGCGAGGTATTTT. This chain links TRBV29-1 with TRBJ2-3; D could derive from TRBD1 or TRBD2 (5 bases each). The CDR3 runs to 13 residues. Germline V gene lookup returns CDR1 SQVTM and CDR2 ANQGSEA. Trimming cost V 3 bases and J 14 bases, with 21 bases left between them.

The chain joins TRBV7-2 to TRBJ1-1; no clear D. CDR1 is SGHTA, CDR2 FQGNSA, per germline. This CDR3 has 12 residues. With 2 bases removed from V and 12 bases from J, the gap between germline ends came to 13 bases. The CDR3 DNA follows: TGTGCCAGCAGCTTAATCGTTTCGGGGTCTTTCTTT. It specifies CASSLIVSGSFF. The whole variable domain, remainder taken from reference TRBV7-2 and TRBJ1-1, is GAGVSQSPSNKVTEKGKDVELRCDPISGHTALYWYRQSLGQGLEFLIYFQGNSAPDKSGLPSDRFSAERTGGSVSTLTIQRTQQEDSAVYLCASSLIVSGSFFGQGTRLTVV.

The chain employs TRBV20-1 and TRBJ2-1, with 8 bases that match TRBD2. The CDR3 extends over 13 amino acids. The germline V gene encodes CDR1 DFQATT and CDR2 SNEGSKA (reference sequence). V shed 7 bases and J 3 bases; nucleotides not matched to a gene: 5. The CDR3 coding sequence is TGCAGTGTTCGCCGGGGGGGCTACAATGAGCAGTTCTTC. As protein: CSVRRGGYNEQFF.

This clonotype was seen only a few times. The CDR3 protein is CASSPKSGGTDTQYF. The CDR3 bases are TGCGCCAGCAGCCCGAAAAGCGGGGGGACAGATACGCAGTATTTT. The genes are TRBV4-1 and TRBJ2-3; 9 bases fit TRBD2. Germline values: CDR1 MGHRA, CDR2 YSYEKL. CDR3 length: 15 amino acids. The V and J ends lost 4 bases and 3 bases, in that order; junction bases with no gene match: 5.

The table lists this clonotype with many counts. The gene calls are TRBV6-5 and TRBJ1-5; D possibly corresponds to TRBD1 (5 bases). CDR3 length equals 13 residues. Germline CDR1 is MNHEY and CDR2 is SVGAGI. V shed 0 bases and J shed 6 bases, with 6 bases lying between them. In DNA form, the CDR3 reads TGTGCCAGCAGTTACTCGAGGGGTCAGCCCCAGCATTTT. Its protein product is CASSYSRGQPQHF.

This clonotype was seen a few times. The V and J genes are TRBV2 and TRBJ2-5; TRBD2 might be the D (6 bases). The CDR3 sequence is 16 residues long. Germline-derived CDR1 and CDR2 are SNHLY and FYNNEI. V was cut by 0 bases and J by 2 bases, with 13 bases left in between. This CDR3 reads CASSEARGLLQETQYF. The CDR3 nucleotides read TGTGCCAGCAGTGAAGCGCGGGGACTCCTACAAGAGACCCAGTACTTC.

This clonotype came up a few times. This chain links TRBV29-1 with TRBJ2-1; 13 bases align to TRBD2. Looked up from germline, CDR1 is SQVTM and CDR2 is ANQGSEA. This CDR3 contains 16 residues. The J segment lost 8 bases and the V segment lost 4 bases, leaving 11 bases of the junction unmatched. The CDR3 DNA is TGCAGCGTTGGAGGACTAGCGGGGGAAAATGGGGATGAGCAGTTCTTC. Its translation is CSVGGLAGENGDEQFF.

This clonotype was counted between two and nine times. The rearrangement uses TRBV6-1 and TRBJ2-7; perhaps TRBD2 as D (5 bases). The germline V gene encodes CDR1 MNHNS and CDR2 SASEGT. This CDR3 spans 14 amino acids. Deletions cut 2 bases from V and 1 base from J, with 9 bases between. The CDR3 sequence is CASSEIVASYEQYF. The CDR3 nucleotides read TGTGCCAGCAGTGAAATCGTAGCGTCCTACGAGCAGTACTTC.